These 20 T cell receptor beta chains share one sample of origin, sequenced in a study of beta chain features in type 1 diabetes. Expressed TCRB transcripts got sequenced, as all isolated RNA was reverse transcribed. TCRdb's table, derived via immunoSEQ multiplex PCR, lists solely in-frame clones and lacks some. The repertoire holds roughly 300,000 clones, 13% to 15% seen once, with more than 0.015% in the top ten. The study, taken as a whole, reports: Among patients with Type 1 diabetes, TCRB CDR3s were moderately but significantly shorter in every one of the four CD4+ subsets.

Antigens of these TCRs are unknown. Material: naive CD4+ T cells from blood. These receptors were collected from a young man with type 1 diabetes.

This chain joins TRBV7-2 and TRBJ1-5; D gene uncertain. The CDR3 sequence is 13 residues long. The germline CDR1 and CDR2 sequences are SGHTA and FQGNSA. V was clipped by 4 bases and J by 2 bases, with 6 bases between them. The CDR3 protein is CASSSGGNQPQHF. The CDR3, as DNA: TGTGCCAGCAGCTCCGGGGGCAATCAGCCCCAGCATTTT.

The chain employs TRBV28 and TRBJ1-2; D call uncertain. The V and J ends lost 6 bases and 5 bases respectively, with 19 bases between them. Germline CDR1 MDHEN, CDR2 SYDVKM. This CDR3 region has 15 residues. CDR3 loop: CASSPGGPERYGYTF. The CDR3 bases are TGTGCCAGCAGCCCTGGCGGGCCCGAGCGGTATGGCTACACCTTC.

This clone has a handful of counts. The chain recombines TRBV7-2 with TRBJ2-7, with D unresolved. The CDR3 consists of 14 residues. V lost 2 bases to trimming and J lost 0 bases, with 8 bases between them. Germline-derived CDR1 and CDR2 are SGHTA and FQGNSA. DNA of the CDR3: TGTGCCAGCAGCTTAAAGGCGGACTCCTACGAGCAGTACTTC. This sequence encodes CASSLKADSYEQYF. Supplemented by reference TRBV7-2 and TRBJ2-7, the full variable domain reads GAGVSQSPSNKVTEKGKDVELRCDPISGHTALYWYRQSLGQGLEFLIYFQGNSAPDKSGLPSDRFSAERTGGSVSTLTIQRTQQEDSAVYLCASSLKADSYEQYFGPGTRLTVT.

This sequence joins TRBV5-4 and TRBJ2-1; TRBD1 might be the D (5 bases). Trimming stripped 2 bases from V and 2 bases from J, with 8 bases between. CDR3 length: 14 amino acids. Germline CDR1 SGHNT, CDR2 YYREEE (reference sequence). This CDR3 is CASSLKGAYNEQFF. The DNA of the CDR3 is TGTGCCAGCAGCTTAAAAGGGGCCTACAATGAGCAGTTCTTC.

This sequence joins TRBV5-4 and TRBJ2-2; TRBD2 aligns across 8 bases. The CDR3 loop spans 15 amino acids. J gave up 3 bases and V 1 base, and 2 bases lay outside the gene matches. In germline, CDR1 is SGHNT, CDR2 YYREEE (reference sequence). The CDR3, as DNA: TGTGCCAGCAGCTTGACTAGCGGATACACCGGGGAGCTGTTTTTT. Protein: CASSLTSGYTGELFF.

The chain links TRBV30 to TRBJ1-5, with a possible D match to TRBD1 (5 bases). The CDR3 is 12 amino acids. Trimming took off 6 bases at V and 4 bases at J, with 10 bases between the two ends. Germline V CDR1 and CDR2: GTSNPN, SVGIG (reference sequence). Here the CDR3 reads CACGHQNQPQHF. The CDR3 nucleotides are TGTGCCTGTGGACATCAGAATCAGCCCCAGCATTTT.

This clone appeared a few times. The chain has TRBV5-6 and TRBJ2-5, with 15 bases that match TRBD2. The CDR3 is made up of 16 amino acids. Germline V gives CDR1 SGHDT, CDR2 YYEEEE. V gave up 4 bases and J gave up 4 bases; unmatched junction bases: 5. CDR3 nucleotide sequence: TGTGCCAGCAGCAGTGGGACTAGCGGGAGGCCAGAGACCCAGTACTTC. Amino acid sequence: CASSSGTSGRPETQYF.

This clone showed up just a few times. This CDR3 is CASSYSQGPYEQYF. The CDR3 region has the DNA TGTGCCAGCAGTTACTCTCAGGGGCCCTACGAGCAGTACTTC. The chain combines TRBV6-5 with TRBJ2-7; D may be TRBD1 (6 bases). Germline loops: CDR1 MNHEY, CDR2 SVGAGI. This CDR3 has 14 amino acids. The V gene lost 0 bases and the J gene lost 2 bases, with 8 bases spanning the gap.

This clone was seen a handful of times. This chain links TRBV28 with TRBJ1-5; 9 bases match TRBD1. The CDR3 is 16 amino acids. CDR1 is MDHEN, CDR2 SYDVKM, per germline. J lost 3 bases, V lost 5 bases, and 8 bases had no gene match. The CDR3 DNA reads as TGTGCCAGCAGTCCCTGGGGACAGGGTGACAATCAGCCCCAGCATTTT. Amino acid sequence: CASSPWGQGDNQPQHF.

This chain uses TRBV9 with TRBJ1-5; possibly TRBD1 for D (5 bases). Trimming pared 0 bases from V and 3 bases from J, leaving 10 bases between. Germline values: CDR1 SGDLS, CDR2 YYNGEE. The CDR3 has 15 amino acids. CDR3 DNA: TGTGCCAGCAGCGTAGCGGGGGGAGTCAATCAGCCCCAGCATTTT. Translation gives CASSVAGGVNQPQHF.

The chain recombines TRBV7-9 with TRBJ1-1, with no clear D. Germline V gene sequence: CDR1 SEHNR, CDR2 FQNEAQ (reference sequence). V lost 1 base to trimming and J lost 6 bases, with 6 bases between them. The CDR3 covers 12 residues. The CDR3 sequence: CASSLESSEAFF. CDR3 nucleotides: TGTGCCAGCAGCTTAGAATCGTCTGAAGCTTTCTTT.

This clone has a handful of counts. CDR3 nucleotides: TGTGCCAGCAGTTTGACAGGGGGAGGCAATCAGCCCCAGCATTTT. This codes for CASSLTGGGNQPQHF. The gene calls are TRBV6-1 and TRBJ1-5; 9 bases fit TRBD1. After removal of 5 bases from V and 2 bases from J, the junction contained 4 bases not matched to a gene. Germline V gene lookup returns CDR1 MNHNS and CDR2 SASEGT. This CDR3 is 15 amino acids long.

This clone was recorded a few times. The V call is TRBV28, the J call TRBJ2-5, with D uncertain. The CDR3 extends over 12 amino acids. Trimming left V 7 bases short and J 0 bases short, with 6 bases between. CDR1 and CDR2 (germline): MDHEN, SYDVKM. The CDR3 here is CASNPDQETQYF. DNA of the CDR3: TGTGCCAGCAACCCGGACCAAGAGACCCAGTACTTC.

This clone was observed a handful of times. CDR3 protein: CASSLDGSYEQYF. The CDR3 DNA reads TGTGCCAGCAGCTTAGACGGCTCCTACGAGCAGTACTTC. V gene TRBV7-8 combines with J gene TRBJ2-7; D unresolved. V gave up 1 base and J gave up 0 bases, with 4 bases separating them. This CDR3 region has 13 residues. Germline V CDR1 and CDR2: SGHVS, FQNEAQ.

This rearrangement joins TRBV9 to TRBJ2-1, with a weak D call TRBD2 (5 bases). The CDR3 loop spans 14 amino acids. Germline-derived CDR1 and CDR2 are SGDLS and YYNGEE. Trimming cost V 3 bases and J 10 bases, with 17 bases left between them. CDR3 protein: CASSGSWTLAEQFF. The CDR3 DNA sequence: TGTGCCAGCAGCGGGAGTTGGACCTTAGCGGAGCAGTTCTTC.

The V and J genes are TRBV27 and TRBJ2-5, with no clear D. The CDR3 consists of 12 residues. Trimming took off 6 bases at V and 5 bases at J, with 10 bases between the two ends. The germline V gene encodes CDR1 MNHEY and CDR2 SMNVEV (reference sequence). Here the CDR3 DNA reads TGTGCCAGCAGCCTTTCCGGGGAGACCCAGTACTTC. This encodes CASSLSGETQYF.

CDR3 loop: CASSFTGPTEAFF. The CDR3 coding sequence is TGCGCCAGCAGTTTTACAGGGCCCACTGAAGCTTTCTTT. The V and J genes are TRBV5-1 and TRBJ1-1, with a weak D call TRBD1 (6 bases). Trimming pared 5 bases from V and 4 bases from J, leaving 12 bases between. CDR1 SGHRS and CDR2 YFSETQ come from the germline V gene. The CDR3 runs 13 residues.

This chain links TRBV5-6 with TRBJ2-6; D may be TRBD1 (5 bases). Germline assignment: CDR1 SGHDT and CDR2 YYEEEE. Trimming left V 0 bases short and J 0 bases short, with 10 bases between. The length of the CDR3 is 17 residues. The CDR3 here is CASSLVQGGSGANVLTF. CDR3 in DNA: TGTGCCAGCAGCTTGGTTCAGGGTGGCTCTGGGGCCAACGTCCTGACTTTC.

The chain joins TRBV4-2 to TRBJ2-3; TRBD2 matches at 8 bases. Germline trimming cut 0 bases from V and 0 bases from J; bases unmatched to any gene: 8. This CDR3 comprises 18 residues. Germline assignment: CDR1 LGHNA and CDR2 YNFKEQ. CDR3 sequence (DNA): TGTGCCAGCAGCCAAGAGTCGGCGGCTAGCGGGAGCACAGATACGCAGTATTTT. This encodes CASSQESAASGSTDTQYF.

This chain connects TRBV5-1 to TRBJ2-2, with D possibly being TRBD2 (6 bases). The CDR3 is 15 residues long. Germline loops: CDR1 SGHRS, CDR2 YFSETQ. V dropped 0 bases and J dropped 6 bases, with 12 bases sitting between them. Here the CDR3 reads CASSLVAGSPGELFF. In nucleotides, the CDR3 is TGCGCCAGCAGCTTGGTTGCCGGGAGCCCCGGGGAGCTGTTTTTT.